A selection of T cell receptor beta chains follows, all from one sample in a study of cytomegalovirus exposure and HLA in healthy donors. This table comes from immunoSEQ multiplex PCR, and its TCRdb copy is limited to in-frame clones, with some not included. The sample has about 170,000 clones, about 85% seen once. The specimen sequenced was PBMCs. The receptor source for this set is a man in his late teens or twenties in good health and CMV-seropositive. CDR3s include the opening cysteine and the closing phenylalanine or tryptophan. D genes are given only for firm matches. Expanded clones are given a class, and other clones once, few, many or no size at all.

clone_size: NA; v_call: TRBV5-6; cdr3_length: 15; j_call: TRBJ1-2; d_call: NA; cdr3_nt: TGTGCCAGCAGCTTGGGACCCGGAGTTAACTATGGCTACACCTTC; cdr3_aa: CASSLGPGVNYGYTF
clone_size: NA; v_call: TRBV21-1; cdr3_length: 14; j_call: TRBJ2-7; d_call: NA; cdr3_nt: TGTGCCAGCAGCATGACAGTGCCCCTGCCCGAGCAGTACTTC; cdr3_aa: CASSMTVPLPEQYF
clone_size: NA; v_call: TRBV2; cdr3_length: 14; j_call: TRBJ2-7; d_call: TRBD1; cdr3_nt: TGTGCCAGCACCCCCCAGGGGGCGGCCTACGAGCAGTACTTC; cdr3_aa: CASTPQGAAYEQYF
clone_size: NA; v_call: TRBV5-5; cdr3_length: 13; j_call: TRBJ1-3; d_call: NA; cdr3_nt: TGTGCCAGCAGCCCCGGCTCTGGAAACACCATATATTTT; cdr3_aa: CASSPGSGNTIYF
clone_size: NA; v_call: TRBV4-3; cdr3_length: 15; j_call: TRBJ2-7; d_call: NA; cdr3_nt: TGCGCCAGCAGCCAAGACTTCGGGGTCGTGGACGAGCAGTACTTC; cdr3_aa: CASSQDFGVVDEQYF
clone_size: once; v_call: TRBV6-5; cdr3_length: 15; j_call: TRBJ2-1; d_call: TRBD2; cdr3_nt: TGTGCCAGCAGTCCCGGACTAGCCTCCTACAATGAGCAGTTCTTC; cdr3_aa: CASSPGLASYNEQFF
clone_size: once; v_call: TRBV6-6; cdr3_length: 14; j_call: TRBJ2-2; d_call: NA; cdr3_nt: TGTGCCAGCAGTACAGGGAAAGAGGCCGGGGAGCTGTTTTTT; cdr3_aa: CASSTGKEAGELFF
clone_size: NA; v_call: TRBV4-2; cdr3_length: 14; j_call: TRBJ2-1; d_call: TRBD2; cdr3_nt: TGTGCCAGCAGCCAGACCGGGGGGAACAATGAGCAGTTCTTC; cdr3_aa: CASSQTGGNNEQFF
clone_size: NA; v_call: TRBV9; cdr3_length: 15; j_call: TRBJ1-1; d_call: NA; cdr3_nt: TGTGCCAGCAGCTCCGCCGTACAGGCGAACACTGAAGCTTTCTTT; cdr3_aa: CASSSAVQANTEAFF
clone_size: NA; v_call: TRBV7-2; cdr3_length: 15; j_call: TRBJ2-7; d_call: TRBD2; cdr3_nt: TGTGCCAGCAGCTTAAGTGGACTAGCAGTCCACGAGCAGTACTTC; cdr3_aa: CASSLSGLAVHEQYF
clone_size: NA; v_call: TRBV7-9; cdr3_length: 12; j_call: TRBJ2-1; d_call: NA; cdr3_nt: TGTGCCAGCAGCTTAGCAACAGGTCAGCAGTTCTTC; cdr3_aa: CASSLATGQQFF
clone_size: NA; v_call: TRBV5-1; cdr3_length: 15; j_call: TRBJ2-3; d_call: TRBD1; cdr3_nt: TGCGCCAGCAGCTGGACAGGGGAAGGGACAGATACGCAGTATTTT; cdr3_aa: CASSWTGEGTDTQYF
clone_size: NA; v_call: TRBV10-3; cdr3_length: 15; j_call: TRBJ2-1; d_call: TRBD2; cdr3_nt: TGTGCCATCAGTGAGGGACTAGGGAAAAACAATGAGCAGTTCTTC; cdr3_aa: CAISEGLGKNNEQFF
clone_size: NA; v_call: TRBV19; cdr3_length: 12; j_call: TRBJ1-5; d_call: TRBD1; cdr3_nt: TGTTCCTCCAGACAGGGGGAACAGCCCCAGCATTTT; cdr3_aa: CSSRQGEQPQHF
clone_size: NA; v_call: TRBV4-2; cdr3_length: 15; j_call: TRBJ2-7; d_call: TRBD2; cdr3_nt: TGTGCCAGCAGCCACGAGGACGGGGGGGCATACGAGCAGTACTTC; cdr3_aa: CASSHEDGGAYEQYF
clone_size: NA; v_call: TRBV5-6; cdr3_length: 15; j_call: TRBJ2-7; d_call: TRBD2; cdr3_nt: TGTGCCAGCAGCTTGTTGCGGGGGACGAACTACGAGCAGTACTTC; cdr3_aa: CASSLLRGTNYEQYF
clone_size: NA; v_call: TRBV5-6; cdr3_length: 14; j_call: TRBJ1-6; d_call: TRBD1; cdr3_nt: TGTGCCAGCAGCGTGGGACAGAATAATTCACCCCTCCACTTT; cdr3_aa: CASSVGQNNSPLHF
clone_size: NA; v_call: TRBV6-6; cdr3_length: 14; j_call: TRBJ1-1; d_call: NA; cdr3_nt: TGTGCCAGCTGTAAGACAAGAGAGGGCACTGAAGCTTTCTTT; cdr3_aa: CASCKTREGTEAFF
clone_size: NA; v_call: TRBV7-2; cdr3_length: 16; j_call: TRBJ2-1; d_call: TRBD2; cdr3_nt: TGTGCCAGCAGCTTAGGGGGACTAGCGGGTTACAATGAGCAGTTCTTC; cdr3_aa: CASSLGGLAGYNEQFF
clone_size: NA; v_call: TRBV19; cdr3_length: 16; j_call: TRBJ1-1; d_call: TRBD1; cdr3_nt: TGTGCCAGTAGGAGGGACAGGGGGCGCGACGACACTGAAGCTTTCTTT; cdr3_aa: CASRRDRGRDDTEAFF
clone_size: NA; v_call: TRBV9; cdr3_length: 17; j_call: TRBJ2-1; d_call: NA; cdr3_nt: TGTGCCAGCAGCGTAGCAAACAGCAAGAGCTCCTACAATGAGCAGTTCTTC; cdr3_aa: CASSVANSKSSYNEQFF
clone_size: NA; v_call: TRBV4-3; cdr3_length: 15; j_call: TRBJ2-3; d_call: NA; cdr3_nt: TGCGCCAGCAGCCAAGCACCAGTTAGCACAGATACGCAGTATTTT; cdr3_aa: CASSQAPVSTDTQYF
clone_size: NA; v_call: TRBV7-7; cdr3_length: 17; j_call: TRBJ2-3; d_call: TRBD1; cdr3_nt: TGTGCTAGCAGCCCTACACTCCCTGGGACAGGGACCGATACGCAGTATTTT; cdr3_aa: CASSPTLPGTGTDTQYF
clone_size: NA; v_call: TRBV4-2; cdr3_length: 15; j_call: TRBJ1-5; d_call: NA; cdr3_nt: TGTGCCAGCAGCCGGAACGTAGGGGGAAATCAGCCCCAGCATTTT; cdr3_aa: CASSRNVGGNQPQHF
clone_size: NA; v_call: TRBV7-9; cdr3_length: 18; j_call: TRBJ2-5; d_call: TRBD2; cdr3_nt: TGTGCCAGCAGCCCCGGGACTAGCGGGGGGGCACCCCAAGAGACCCAGTACTTC; cdr3_aa: CASSPGTSGGAPQETQYF
clone_size: NA; v_call: TRBV10-3; cdr3_length: 14; j_call: TRBJ1-5; d_call: NA; cdr3_nt: TGTGCCATCAGTGAGTCTCAGGGTAGTCAGCCCCAGCATTTT; cdr3_aa: CAISESQGSQPQHF
clone_size: NA; v_call: TRBV9; cdr3_length: 14; j_call: TRBJ1-1; d_call: NA; cdr3_nt: TGTGCCAGCAGCGAACAGGGTGGGAAGGCTGAAGCTTTCTTT; cdr3_aa: CASSEQGGKAEAFF
clone_size: few; v_call: TRBV11-3; cdr3_length: 15; j_call: TRBJ2-5; d_call: TRBD1; cdr3_nt: TGTGCCAGCAGCTCGGTGGACCGGGACAGGGGGAGCCAGTACTTC; cdr3_aa: CASSSVDRDRGSQYF
clone_size: NA; v_call: TRBV5-4; cdr3_length: 15; j_call: TRBJ1-1; d_call: TRBD1; cdr3_nt: TGTGCCAGCTGGACAGGGCCGAATGTGAACACTGAAGCTTTCTTT; cdr3_aa: CASWTGPNVNTEAFF
clone_size: NA; v_call: TRBV5-1; cdr3_length: 14; j_call: TRBJ2-7; d_call: NA; cdr3_nt: TGCGCCAGCAGCTTTGGGCAGGGGATGTACGAGCAGTACTTC; cdr3_aa: CASSFGQGMYEQYF
clone_size: NA; v_call: TRBV5-1; cdr3_length: 15; j_call: TRBJ1-1; d_call: TRBD1; cdr3_nt: TGCGCCAGCAGCGGCGCTGGGACAGGGAACACTGAAGCTTTCTTT; cdr3_aa: CASSGAGTGNTEAFF
clone_size: NA; v_call: TRBV21-1; cdr3_length: 18; j_call: TRBJ1-2; d_call: NA; cdr3_nt: TGTGCCAGCAGCAAAGCGGTCACAGGGGGCGTAGCTAACTATGGCTACACCTTC; cdr3_aa: CASSKAVTGGVANYGYTF
clone_size: NA; v_call: TRBV27; cdr3_length: 14; j_call: TRBJ1-5; d_call: NA; cdr3_nt: TGTGCCAGCAGTTGGTCTATGGGCAATCAGCCCCAGCATTTT; cdr3_aa: CASSWSMGNQPQHF
clone_size: NA; v_call: TRBV19; cdr3_length: 13; j_call: TRBJ2-7; d_call: TRBD2; cdr3_nt: TGTGCCAGTGGGACTAGCGGGGGCTACGAGCAGTACTTC; cdr3_aa: CASGTSGGYEQYF
clone_size: few; v_call: TRBV2; cdr3_length: 16; j_call: TRBJ2-7; d_call: TRBD1; cdr3_nt: TGTGCCAGCAGTGGACATCCGGGACAGGCCTCCTACGAGCAGTACTTC; cdr3_aa: CASSGHPGQASYEQYF
clone_size: NA; v_call: TRBV7-8; cdr3_length: 12; j_call: TRBJ2-7; d_call: TRBD1; cdr3_nt: TGTGCCAGCAGCAGGGACAGGTACGAGCAGTACTTC; cdr3_aa: CASSRDRYEQYF
clone_size: NA; v_call: TRBV2; cdr3_length: 15; j_call: TRBJ2-1; d_call: NA; cdr3_nt: TGTGCCAGCAGTGAAGCGGAGCCGGGGTGGAATGAGCAGTTCTTC; cdr3_aa: CASSEAEPGWNEQFF
clone_size: NA; v_call: TRBV18; cdr3_length: 15; j_call: TRBJ2-2; d_call: NA; cdr3_nt: TGTGCCAGCTCACGGGGGGACAGCAACACCGGGGAGCTGTTTTTT; cdr3_aa: CASSRGDSNTGELFF
clone_size: NA; v_call: TRBV25-1; cdr3_length: 15; j_call: TRBJ2-6; d_call: TRBD1; cdr3_nt: TGTGCCACCGGGACAGGGGACTCTGGGGCCAACGTCCTGACTTTC; cdr3_aa: CATGTGDSGANVLTF
clone_size: NA; v_call: TRBV2; cdr3_length: 14; j_call: TRBJ2-5; d_call: TRBD2; cdr3_nt: TGTGCCAGCGCCGCCTGGCTAGCGGGGGGGACCCAGTACTTC; cdr3_aa: CASAAWLAGGTQYF
clone_size: NA; v_call: TRBV2; cdr3_length: 13; j_call: TRBJ1-1; d_call: NA; cdr3_nt: TGTGCCAGCAGTCTCGAGAGAGGGACTGAAGCTTTCTTT; cdr3_aa: CASSLERGTEAFF
clone_size: NA; v_call: TRBV18; cdr3_length: 14; j_call: TRBJ2-7; d_call: NA; cdr3_nt: TGTGCCAGCTCACCACCGTACGGCTCCTACGAGCAGTACTTC; cdr3_aa: CASSPPYGSYEQYF
clone_size: NA; v_call: TRBV11-2; cdr3_length: 12; j_call: TRBJ2-7; d_call: NA; cdr3_nt: TGTGCCAGCAGCTCACAGGGCCACGAGCAGTACTTC; cdr3_aa: CASSSQGHEQYF
clone_size: NA; v_call: TRBV11-3; cdr3_length: 17; j_call: TRBJ1-3; d_call: TRBD1; cdr3_nt: TGTGCCAGCAGCCCGGGACAGGGGTTGAGCTCTGGAAACACCATATATTTT; cdr3_aa: CASSPGQGLSSGNTIYF
clone_size: NA; v_call: TRBV5-4; cdr3_length: 16; j_call: TRBJ1-4; d_call: TRBD1; cdr3_nt: TGTGCCAGCAGCACCTACAGGGGGCCAACTAATGAAAAACTGTTTTTT; cdr3_aa: CASSTYRGPTNEKLFF
clone_size: NA; v_call: TRBV12-5; cdr3_length: 16; j_call: TRBJ1-2; d_call: NA; cdr3_nt: TGTGCTAGTGGTTTGGTACAAGGGACTTCCGACTATGGCTACACCTTC; cdr3_aa: CASGLVQGTSDYGYTF
clone_size: NA; v_call: TRBV6-6; cdr3_length: 15; j_call: TRBJ2-3; d_call: TRBD1; cdr3_nt: TGTGCCAGCAGTTTTACAGGGGCTAGCACAGATACGCAGTATTTT; cdr3_aa: CASSFTGASTDTQYF
clone_size: NA; v_call: TRBV6-5; cdr3_length: 13; j_call: TRBJ2-2; d_call: NA; cdr3_nt: TGTGCCAGCAGTTCCTGGAGTTCCGGGGAGCTGTTTTTT; cdr3_aa: CASSSWSSGELFF
clone_size: NA; v_call: TRBV29-1; cdr3_length: 14; j_call: TRBJ1-2; d_call: NA; cdr3_nt: TGCAGCGTTGATGCGACAGTCGGCTACTATGGCTACACCTTC; cdr3_aa: CSVDATVGYYGYTF
clone_size: NA; v_call: TRBV4-3; cdr3_length: 16; j_call: TRBJ2-3; d_call: TRBD2; cdr3_nt: TGCGCCAGCAGCCCCCGCGTGGCTAGCGGGGGGGATACGCAGTATTTT; cdr3_aa: CASSPRVASGGDTQYF
clone_size: NA; v_call: TRBV19; cdr3_length: 14; j_call: TRBJ1-6; d_call: NA; cdr3_nt: TGTGCCAGCTCCCCCGTAACAGAGTATTCACCCCTCCACTTT; cdr3_aa: CASSPVTEYSPLHF